This T cell receptor (beta chain) comes out of a study of T cell responses to AZD1222 COVID-19 vaccine. This clone was counted a few times. Generated by immunoSEQ multiplex PCR, the TCRdb table keeps only in-frame clones and is missing some. Seen here are some 120,000 clones, around 94% observed once, and the top ten hold approximately 6.3%. The sample in question was peripheral blood, obtained on day 0 of AZD1222 vaccination. This sequence originates from an adult in good health.

The CDR3 coding sequence is TGTGCCAGCAGCTTGAGATACGCGGGGACCGGGGAGCTGTTTTTT. Amino acids: CASSLRYAGTGELFF. V gene TRBV5-6 combines with J gene TRBJ2-2; D may be TRBD2 (6 bases). Germline assignment: CDR1 SGHDT and CDR2 YYEEEE. V lost 1 base and J 5 bases, leaving 12 bases between the germline ends. The CDR3 consists of 15 residues. The entire variable domain, with the rest obtained from reference TRBV5-6 and TRBJ2-2, is as follows: DAGVTQSPTHLIKTRGQQVTLRCSPKSGHDTVSWYQQALGQGPQFIFQYYEEEERQRGNFPDRFSGHQFPNYSSELNVNALLLGDSALYLCASSLRYAGTGELFFGEGSRLTVL.